This T cell receptor (beta chain) came from a study of blood T cell repertoires in COVID-19. Study background: Sites in the United States, Italy and Spain provided acute and convalescent COVID-19 samples. T cells, B-cell-depleted T cells, or PBMCs provided the cDNA or gDNA that served as material.

The ends lost 5 bases at V and 5 bases at J; junction bases unmatched: 13. The CDR3 has 18 amino acids. Germline lookup yields CDR1 SGHRS and CDR2 YFSETQ. As originally analysed: Counts of nucleated cells, estimated from reference gene primer amplification, were obtained. Measured with immunoSEQ multiplex PCR; TCRdb has only the in-frame clones, and not every one. The DNA was the basis for D and trimming; V, J and clone size are from that table. The sample holds some 52,000 clones, 85% to 90% seen once. This clone was observed once. This chain joins TRBV5-1 and TRBJ2-4; 13 bases agree with TRBD2. The receptor was derived from a human donor in a cohort sampled during active COVID-19. Sequenced input: peripheral blood. CDR3 loop: CASRLLAGGPRSENIQYF. CDR3 in DNA: TGCGCCAGCAGATTACTAGCGGGGGGGCCGAGAAGCGAAAACATTCAGTACTTC.